The present T cell receptor beta chain was sequenced within a study of somatic mutations in cytotoxic T cells in rheumatoid arthritis. Using immunoSEQ multiplex PCR, the repertoire was profiled, and TCRdb retains in-frame clones only, with some absent. The table has 15,000 to 20,000 clones, roughly 77% seen once. V was clipped by 0 bases and J by 0 bases; unmatched bases: 9. There are 19 residues in the CDR3. Germline values: CDR1 SEHNR, CDR2 FQNEAQ (reference sequence). Sample: CD8+ T cells sorted from blood. The V gene is TRBV7-9, the J gene TRBJ2-3, with 10 bases that match TRBD2. The receptor was derived from an adult with rheumatoid arthritis. The CDR3, as DNA: TGTGCCAGCAGCTTAGCGCTTAGCGGGGGGCATTCTAGCACAGATACGCAGTATTTT. This sequence encodes CASSLALSGGHSSTDTQYF.